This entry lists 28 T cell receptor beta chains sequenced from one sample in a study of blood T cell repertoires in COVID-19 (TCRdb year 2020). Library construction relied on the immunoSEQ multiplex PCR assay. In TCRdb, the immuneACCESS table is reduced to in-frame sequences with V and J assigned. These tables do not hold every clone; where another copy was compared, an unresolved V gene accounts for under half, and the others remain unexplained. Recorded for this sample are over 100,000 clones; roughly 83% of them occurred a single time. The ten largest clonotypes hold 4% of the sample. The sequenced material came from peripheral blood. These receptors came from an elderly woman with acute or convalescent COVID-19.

The CDR3 loop reads CASSYRDSRNEQFF. The CDR3 nucleotides are TGTGCCAGCAGCTACCGGGACTCGAGAAATGAGCAGTTCTTC. The chain employs TRBV11-3 and TRBJ2-1; D might be TRBD2 (6 bases). Looked up from germline, CDR1 is SGHNT and CDR2 is YENEEA. Trimming took 4 bases from V and 7 from J, leaving 14 bases between them. There are 14 residues in the CDR3.

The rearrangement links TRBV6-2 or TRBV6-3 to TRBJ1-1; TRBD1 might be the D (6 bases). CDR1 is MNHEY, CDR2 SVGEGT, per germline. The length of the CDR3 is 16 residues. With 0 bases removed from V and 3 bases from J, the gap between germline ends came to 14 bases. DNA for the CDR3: TGTGCCAGCAGTTACTCGAGAGGGGGGGCTTACACTGAAGCTTTCTTT. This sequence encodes CASSYSRGGAYTEAFF.

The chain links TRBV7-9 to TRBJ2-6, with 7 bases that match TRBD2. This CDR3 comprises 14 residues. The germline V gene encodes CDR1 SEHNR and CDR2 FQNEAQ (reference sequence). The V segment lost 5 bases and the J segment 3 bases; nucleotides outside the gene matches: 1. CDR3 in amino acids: CASSPGGGANVLTF. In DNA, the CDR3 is TGTGCCAGCAGCCCGGGAGGTGGGGCCAACGTCCTGACTTTC.

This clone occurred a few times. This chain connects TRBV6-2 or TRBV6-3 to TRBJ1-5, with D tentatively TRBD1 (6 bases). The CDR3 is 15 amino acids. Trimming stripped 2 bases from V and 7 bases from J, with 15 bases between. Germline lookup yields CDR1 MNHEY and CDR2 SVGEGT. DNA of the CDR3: TGTGCCAGCAGTTACCTTGGGGGCGACGCGCAGCCCCAGCATTTT. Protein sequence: CASSYLGGDAQPQHF.

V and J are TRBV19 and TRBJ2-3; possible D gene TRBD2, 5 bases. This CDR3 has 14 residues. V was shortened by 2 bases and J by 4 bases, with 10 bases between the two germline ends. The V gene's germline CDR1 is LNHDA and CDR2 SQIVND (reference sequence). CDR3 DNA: TGTGCCAGTAGTATAAGAGGGATCCCAGATACGCAGTATTTT. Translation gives CASSIRGIPDTQYF.

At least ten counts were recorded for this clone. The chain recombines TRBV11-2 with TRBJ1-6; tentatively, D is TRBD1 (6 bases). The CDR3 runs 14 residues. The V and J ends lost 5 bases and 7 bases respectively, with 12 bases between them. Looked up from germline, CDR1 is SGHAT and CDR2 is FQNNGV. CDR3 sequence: CASSRGAGNSPLHF. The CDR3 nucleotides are TGTGCCAGCAGCCGGGGGGCAGGGAATTCACCCCTCCACTTT.

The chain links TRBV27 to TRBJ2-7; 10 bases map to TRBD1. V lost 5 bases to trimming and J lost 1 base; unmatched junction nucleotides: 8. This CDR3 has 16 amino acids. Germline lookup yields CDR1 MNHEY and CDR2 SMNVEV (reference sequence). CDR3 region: CASSPPPDRGSYEQYF. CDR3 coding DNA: TGTGCCAGCAGTCCCCCTCCGGACAGGGGGTCCTACGAGCAGTACTTC.

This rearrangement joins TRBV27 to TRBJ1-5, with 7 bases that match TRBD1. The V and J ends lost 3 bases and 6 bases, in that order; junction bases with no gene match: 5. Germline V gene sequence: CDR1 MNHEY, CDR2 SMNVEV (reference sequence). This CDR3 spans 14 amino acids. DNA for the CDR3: TGTGCCAGCAGTTTCCGACAGGGCGGTCAGCCCCAGCATTTT. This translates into CASSFRQGGQPQHF.

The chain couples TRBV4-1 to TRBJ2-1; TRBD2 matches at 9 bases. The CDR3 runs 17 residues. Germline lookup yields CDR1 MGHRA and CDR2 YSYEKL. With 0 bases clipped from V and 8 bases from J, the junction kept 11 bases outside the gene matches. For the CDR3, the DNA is TGCGCCAGCAGCCAAGATTGGGGAGCGGGGGGCCGGGATGAGCAGTTCTTC. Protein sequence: CASSQDWGAGGRDEQFF.

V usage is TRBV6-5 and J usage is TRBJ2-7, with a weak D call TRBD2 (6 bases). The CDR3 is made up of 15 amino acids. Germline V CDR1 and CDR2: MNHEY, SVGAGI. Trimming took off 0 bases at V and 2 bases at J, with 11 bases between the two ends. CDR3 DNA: TGTGCCAGCAGTTACTCTGGGGCGGGAACCTACGAGCAGTACTTC. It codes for CASSYSGAGTYEQYF.

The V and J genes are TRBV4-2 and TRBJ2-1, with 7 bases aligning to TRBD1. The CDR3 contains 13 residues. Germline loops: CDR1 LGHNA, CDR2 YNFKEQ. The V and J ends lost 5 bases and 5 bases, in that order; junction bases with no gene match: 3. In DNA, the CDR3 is TGTGCCAGCAGCTTCGGACAGGACAATGAGCAGTTCTTC. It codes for CASSFGQDNEQFF.

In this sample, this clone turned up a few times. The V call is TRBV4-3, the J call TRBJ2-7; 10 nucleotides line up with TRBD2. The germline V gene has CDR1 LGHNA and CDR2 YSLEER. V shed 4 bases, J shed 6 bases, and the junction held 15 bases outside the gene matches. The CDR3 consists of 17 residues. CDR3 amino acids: CASSPWLGTSGTSEQYF. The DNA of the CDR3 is TGCGCCAGCAGCCCCTGGCTCGGAACTAGCGGGACCAGCGAGCAGTACTTC.

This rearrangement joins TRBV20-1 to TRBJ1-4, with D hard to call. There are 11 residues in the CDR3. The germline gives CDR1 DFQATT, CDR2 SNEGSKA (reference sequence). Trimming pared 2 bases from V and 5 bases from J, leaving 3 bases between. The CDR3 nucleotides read TGCAGTGCTAGACCAAATGAAAAACTGTTTTTT. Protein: CSARPNEKLFF.

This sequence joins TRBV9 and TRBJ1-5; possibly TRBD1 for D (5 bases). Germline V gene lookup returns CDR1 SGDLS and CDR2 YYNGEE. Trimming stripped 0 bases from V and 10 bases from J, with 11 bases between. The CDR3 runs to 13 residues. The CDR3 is CASSVGGRGPQHF. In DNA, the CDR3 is TGTGCCAGCAGCGTAGGGGGGAGGGGCCCCCAGCATTTT.

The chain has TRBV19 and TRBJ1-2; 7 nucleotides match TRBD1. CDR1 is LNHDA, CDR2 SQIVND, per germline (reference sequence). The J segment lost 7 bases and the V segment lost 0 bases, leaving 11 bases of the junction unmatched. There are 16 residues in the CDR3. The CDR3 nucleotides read TGTGCCAGTAGTATAGAAGGGGCGACAGGGCGCAGTGGCTACACCTTC. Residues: CASSIEGATGRSGYTF.

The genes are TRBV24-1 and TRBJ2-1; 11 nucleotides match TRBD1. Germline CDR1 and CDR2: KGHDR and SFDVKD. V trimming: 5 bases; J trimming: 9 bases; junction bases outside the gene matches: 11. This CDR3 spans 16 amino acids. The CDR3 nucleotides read TGTGCCACCAGTGCCCATGGGACAGGGGGAATGGGTGAGCAGTTCTTC. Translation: CATSAHGTGGMGEQFF.

CDR3 DNA sequence: TGTGCCAGTAGTCTGACAGGGAGAGAGACCCAGTACTTC. This sequence encodes CASSLTGRETQYF. The chain is built from TRBV19 and TRBJ2-5, with 7 bases lining up with TRBD1. Losses at the gene ends were 5 bases for V and 4 bases for J; bases not matched to a gene: 4. Germline V gives CDR1 LNHDA, CDR2 SQIVND (reference sequence). The CDR3 consists of 13 residues.

The CDR3, as DNA: TGTGCCAGCAGTTACCCCCCTGGGCAGGGGGGACAGCCCCAGCATTTT. It is translated as CASSYPPGQGGQPQHF. This chain uses TRBV6-6 with TRBJ1-5; 7 bases fit TRBD1. The length of the CDR3 is 16 residues. Germline V gene lookup returns CDR1 MNHNY and CDR2 SVGAGI (reference sequence). The J segment lost 7 bases and the V segment lost 2 bases, leaving 11 bases of the junction unmatched.

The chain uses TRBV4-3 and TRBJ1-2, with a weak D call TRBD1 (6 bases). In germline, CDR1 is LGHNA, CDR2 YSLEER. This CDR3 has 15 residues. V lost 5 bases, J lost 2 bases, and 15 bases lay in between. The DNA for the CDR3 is TGCGCCAGCAGCAGAGAGGGGCAGGGGAACTATGGCTACACCTTC. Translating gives CASSREGQGNYGYTF.

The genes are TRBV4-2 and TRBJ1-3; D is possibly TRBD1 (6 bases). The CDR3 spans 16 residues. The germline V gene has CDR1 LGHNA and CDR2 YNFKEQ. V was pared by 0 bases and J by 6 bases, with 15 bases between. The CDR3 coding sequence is TGTGCCAGCAGCCAAGAGAGGACAGCAAACGAAAACACCATATATTTT. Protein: CASSQERTANENTIYF.

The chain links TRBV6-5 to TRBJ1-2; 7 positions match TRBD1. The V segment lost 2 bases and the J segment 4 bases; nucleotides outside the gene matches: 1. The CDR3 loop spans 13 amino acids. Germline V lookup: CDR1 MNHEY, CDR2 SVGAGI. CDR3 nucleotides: TGTGCCAGCAGTTACGACAGGGCCTATGGCTACACCTTC. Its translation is CASSYDRAYGYTF.

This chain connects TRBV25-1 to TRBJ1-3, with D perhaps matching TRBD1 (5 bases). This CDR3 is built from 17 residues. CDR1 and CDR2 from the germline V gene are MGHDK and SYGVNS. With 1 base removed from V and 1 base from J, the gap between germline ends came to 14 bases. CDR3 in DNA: TGTGCCAGCAGTGAATGGAGGGACGGGAGATCTGGAAACACCATATATTTT. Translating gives CASSEWRDGRSGNTIYF.

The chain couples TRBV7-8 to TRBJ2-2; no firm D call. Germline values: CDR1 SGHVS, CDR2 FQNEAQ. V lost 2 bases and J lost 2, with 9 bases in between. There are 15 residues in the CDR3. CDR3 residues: CASSLLQTNTGELFF. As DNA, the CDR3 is TGTGCCAGCAGCTTACTACAGACCAACACCGGGGAGCTGTTTTTT.

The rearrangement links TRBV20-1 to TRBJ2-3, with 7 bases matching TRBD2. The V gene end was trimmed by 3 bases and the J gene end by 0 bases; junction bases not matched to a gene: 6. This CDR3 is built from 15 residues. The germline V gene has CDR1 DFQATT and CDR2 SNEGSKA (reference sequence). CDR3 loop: CSASRLAVSTDTQYF. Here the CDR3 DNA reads TGCAGTGCTAGTAGGCTAGCGGTTAGCACAGATACGCAGTATTTT.

The CDR3 loop is CAWRLWGGNTEAFF. The CDR3 nucleotides are TGTGCCTGGCGCCTATGGGGGGGGAACACTGAAGCTTTCTTT. The chain has TRBV30 and TRBJ1-1; tentative D call: TRBD1 (5 bases). The CDR3 is made up of 14 amino acids. Between the trimmed V and J ends, which lost 5 bases and 1 base, there was a span of 14 bases. Germline values: CDR1 GTSNPN, CDR2 SVGIG (reference sequence).

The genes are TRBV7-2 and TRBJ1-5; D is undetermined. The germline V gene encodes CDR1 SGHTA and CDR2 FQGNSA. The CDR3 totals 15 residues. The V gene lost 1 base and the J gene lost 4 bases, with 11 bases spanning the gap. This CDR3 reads CASSLGFGENQPQHF. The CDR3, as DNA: TGTGCCAGCAGCTTAGGGTTCGGGGAGAATCAGCCCCAGCATTTT. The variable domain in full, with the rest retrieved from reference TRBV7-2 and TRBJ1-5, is GAGVSQSPSNKVTEKGKDVELRCDPISGHTALYWYRQSLGQGLEFLIYFQGNSAPDKSGLPSDRFSAERTGGSVSTLTIQRTQQEDSAVYLCASSLGFGENQPQHFGDGTRLSIL.

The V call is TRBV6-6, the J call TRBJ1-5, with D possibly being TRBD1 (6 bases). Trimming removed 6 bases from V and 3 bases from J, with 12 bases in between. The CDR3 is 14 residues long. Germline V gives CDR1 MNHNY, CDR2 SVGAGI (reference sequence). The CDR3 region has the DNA TGTGCCAGCAGCAGCACAGGGACCAATCAGCCCCAGCATTTT. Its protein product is CASSSTGTNQPQHF.

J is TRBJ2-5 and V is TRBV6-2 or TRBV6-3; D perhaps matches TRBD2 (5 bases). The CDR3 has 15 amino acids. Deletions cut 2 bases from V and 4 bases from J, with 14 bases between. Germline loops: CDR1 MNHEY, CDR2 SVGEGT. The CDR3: CASSYGEIFRETQYF. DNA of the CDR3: TGTGCCAGCAGTTACGGGGAGATATTTCGAGAGACCCAGTACTTC.